Sequencing of this T cell receptor (beta chain) was carried out in a study of spatial heterogeneity in lung cancer (dated by TCRdb to between 2017 and 2020). Turning to the overall study: Donors were 72 patients with early-stage, untreated non-small cell lung cancer from the lung TRACERx cohort. Follow-up PBMC samples were sequenced whenever available, with the median time to follow-up being approximately 2 years after resection. Beta-chain transcripts were consistently detected in greater numbers than alpha-chain transcripts, which likely reflects a higher abundance of beta-chain transcripts. In the raw uncorrected reads, each unique combination of TCR and UMI appeared more than ten times on average. In non-small cell lung cancer, the study quantitatively compared TCR alpha and beta repertoires across several tumor regions, matched nontumor lung, and blood. The study linked features of the TCR repertoire to counts of nonsynonymous mutations, which were determined by whole-exome sequencing of tumor tissue. At surgery, both alpha and beta chains were TCR-sequenced in under 250 tumor regions, fewer than 80 matched nontumor lung samples and 56 PBMC samples. Beyond this particular receptor, the publication reports: Only around 15 patients were included in the comparisons of baseline and follow-up blood repertoires. Additional single-cell paired TCR alpha and beta sequencing was considered necessary to confirm, at a functional level, the hypothesis that regional TCRs recognize regional mutations. Ubiquitous expanded tumor TCRs were detected in blood more often at tumor resection than at routine follow-up.

This clonotype was counted ten times or more. The antigen it recognizes is unknown. No per-base quality is available; no much larger clone lies one base away. As encoded in the germline V gene, CDR1 is KGHSH while CDR2 is LQKENI. V loses 6 bases of germline sequence and J loses 15 bases, and the interval between the two ends is 18 bases. Inclusive of the bounding cysteine and phenylalanine, the CDR3 is 12 residues long. Of all the DNA, just the CDR3 is kept, 36 bases in frame from base 1. Receptor amplification or capture employed 5' RACE. Instrument on record: NextSeq 500. The TCR library protocol attached a unique molecular identifier to each TCR cDNA molecule to allow correction of PCR and sequencing errors. In the source study's methods: Decombinator tools were used for TCR identification, UMI-based error correction and CDR3 extraction. Expanded TCRs were defined as those above a frequency of 2 per 1,000, corresponding to the top 1% of the tumor frequency distribution. Each repertoire was subsampled 100 times to 5,000 TCRs, after which Renyi diversity was computed with the R vegan package. CDR3 similarity networks were constructed using string-kernel similarity of amino acid triplets, with links drawn between CDR3s whose pairwise similarity was above 0.82. TCRdb ran its own pipeline on the public reads, namely fastp trimming at Q25 and MiXCR clone calling, and kept in-frame beta chains. Each record represents a unique CDR3 protein, reported with the most common genes and DNA among its rows. What appears here as the V and J calls and clone size reflects TCRdb's work, not the paper's. This sample lists about 43,000 distinct CDR3 sequences; about 23% were detected once. Of the sample, approximately 7.2% falls within the top ten clones.

The sample's time point label is to be understood as: blood at routine non-recurrence follow-up after resection. For TCR sequencing, whole RNA was extracted from tumor and nontumor lung tissue, or from cryopreserved PBMC samples, and no cell sorting was done. Patients were selected for TCR sequencing only if sufficient RNA was available from at least two tumor regions. The chain is made from TRBV18 and TRBJ1-5, with TRBD1 tentatively as D gene (5 bases match). Here the sequenced sample was PBMCs, taken at follow-up. The receptor was isolated from a female donor with early-stage non-small cell lung cancer. CDR3 loop: CASSPRDRELHF. The nucleotides read TGTGCCAGCTCCCCCCGGGACCGCGAACTGCATTTT.